Below are 31 T cell receptor beta chains sequenced from a single sample in a study of CD8 T cells in Susac syndrome. RNA was extracted with the RNeasy kit, and a quantity of 0.5 to 1 ug was reverse transcribed using random hexamers. TCRdb itself ran the immunoSEQ multiplex PCR reads through MiXCR, one entry per CDR3 protein. The sample lists some 26,000 distinct CDR3 sequences, roughly 93% seen once, with about 0.63% in the top ten. The sequencing sample was made of CD8+ T cells from PBMCs. The receptors were gathered from a human donor with Susac syndrome.

J is TRBJ2-5 and V is TRBV20-1; the match to TRBD1 covers 7 bases. Germline V lookup: CDR1 DFQATT, CDR2 SNEGSKA (reference sequence). There are 16 residues in the CDR3. V lost 6 bases, J lost 4 bases, and 17 bases stayed unmatched. CDR3 in DNA: TGCAGTGCCCCCGCCCGGACAGGCAGCCCAGGAGAGACCCAGTACTTC. It translates to CSAPARTGSPGETQYF.

This sequence joins TRBV23-1 and TRBJ1-2; a weak D match, TRBD1 (5 bases). TRBV23-1 is classed as an ORF, of uncertain function. CDR3 length equals 14 residues. V lost 0 bases, J lost 5 bases, and 10 bases lay in between. The CDR3 nucleotides are TGCGCCAGCAGTCAATCGCTGGGGGAATATGGCTACACCTTC. Translation: CASSQSLGEYGYTF.

This clonotype came up once. DNA for the CDR3: TGTGCCAGCTCACGACCTATATGGGAACAGCCTAACTATGGCTACACCTTC. The encoded protein is CASSRPIWEQPNYGYTF. The rearrangement uses TRBV18 and TRBJ1-2; unclear D gene. Trimming removed 4 bases from V and 0 bases from J, with 18 bases in between. Germline V gene data show CDR1 as KGHSH and CDR2 as LQKENI. This CDR3 contains 17 residues. Based on the CDR3 plus reference TRBV18 and TRBJ1-2, the full variable domain is NAGVMQNPRHLVRRRGQEARLRCSPMKGHSHVYWYRQLPEEGLKFMVYLQKENIIDESGMPKERFSAEFPKEGPSILRIQQVVRGDSAAYFCASSRPIWEQPNYGYTFGSGTRLTVV.

The chain uses TRBV11-2 and TRBJ2-7; D is possibly TRBD1 (6 bases). The CDR3 extends over 14 amino acids. CDR1 is SGHAT and CDR2 is FQNNGV in the germline V gene. Trimming left V 0 bases short and J 2 bases short, with 8 bases between. CDR3 nucleotide sequence: TGTGCCAGCAGCTTAGAAACAGGGACCTACGAGCAGTACTTC. Translated, it gives CASSLETGTYEQYF.

The chain uses TRBV4-1 and TRBJ2-2, with unresolved D. V lost 1 base to trimming and J lost 10 bases, with 10 bases between them. In germline, CDR1 is MGHRA, CDR2 YSYEKL. CDR3 length equals 13 residues. The CDR3 region has the DNA TGCGCCAGCAGCCAAGCGGAACATTCGGAGCTGTTTTTT. Protein sequence: CASSQAEHSELFF.

This chain links TRBV20-1 with TRBJ2-1, with D unresolved. Germline values: CDR1 DFQATT, CDR2 SNEGSKA (reference sequence). V lost 0 bases, J lost 2 bases, and 11 bases lay in between. This CDR3 contains 15 residues. CDR3 protein: CSARESYPTYNEQFF. CDR3 in DNA: TGCAGTGCTAGAGAGTCCTACCCTACCTACAATGAGCAGTTCTTC.

The chain has TRBV2 and TRBJ1-1; 9 positions agree with TRBD1. The V gene's germline CDR1 is SNHLY and CDR2 FYNNEI. The CDR3 has 13 amino acids. V shed 5 bases, J shed 4 bases, and the junction held 2 bases outside the gene matches. The CDR3 DNA sequence: TGTGCCAGCAGTATGACAGGGGGCACTGAAGCTTTCTTT. This encodes CASSMTGGTEAFF.

This chain connects TRBV29-1 to TRBJ1-6; D remains unclear. V lost 7 bases, J lost 7 bases, and 14 bases lay in between. This CDR3 spans 13 amino acids. Germline CDR1 SQVTM, CDR2 ANQGSEA. CDR3 loop: CSAGEAENSPLHF. CDR3 DNA sequence: TGCAGCGCCGGAGAAGCGGAAAATTCACCCCTCCACTTT.

The chain is built from TRBV6-2 or TRBV6-3 and TRBJ2-1; 8 positions agree with TRBD1. CDR3 size: 16 residues. Germline V CDR1 and CDR2: MNHEY, SVGEGT. With V trimmed by 6 bases and J by 4 bases, 11 bases remained unmatched. Here the CDR3 reads CASSRDRILGYNEQFF. CDR3 sequence (DNA): TGTGCCAGCAGCCGGGACAGGATACTAGGGTACAATGAGCAGTTCTTC.

The chain joins TRBV28 to TRBJ2-7, with 9 bases matching TRBD1. Germline-derived CDR1 and CDR2 are MDHEN and SYDVKM. The V gene end was trimmed by 8 bases and the J gene end by 4 bases; junction bases not matched to a gene: 9. The length of the CDR3 is 14 residues. In DNA form, the CDR3 reads TGTGCCAGCGCCGGGACAGGGAGTCTTTACGAGCAGTACTTC. Translated: CASAGTGSLYEQYF.

The J gene is TRBJ2-3, the V gene TRBV7-9; D might be TRBD1 (5 bases). The V and J ends lost 6 bases and 0 bases respectively, with 10 bases between them. The CDR3 runs 14 residues. Germline CDR1 and CDR2: SEHNR and FQNEAQ (reference sequence). CDR3 in amino acids: CASRSTASTDTQYF. CDR3 nucleotide sequence: TGTGCCAGCAGGTCGACAGCTAGCACAGATACGCAGTATTTT.

Remarks on this clonotype: Without the conserved terminal phenylalanine or tryptophan, this CDR3 likely stems from a read error. The DNA is omitted, as the CDR3 cannot be located on it reliably, and the CDR3 follows TCRdb's listing. This chain uses TRBV30 with TRBJ2-6. Germline values: CDR1 GTSNPN, CDR2 SVGIG (reference sequence). The CDR3 spans 9 residues, counting both ends. CDR3 amino acids: CAWSVQGLV.

This clonotype showed up just once. This chain connects TRBV3-1 to TRBJ2-3; unclear D gene. V was trimmed by 4 bases and J by 4 bases, leaving 9 bases between them. The CDR3 is 13 amino acids. Germline lookup yields CDR1 LGHDT and CDR2 YNNKEL (reference sequence). CDR3 protein: CASSPRGADTQYF. The CDR3 DNA sequence: TGTGCCAGCAGCCCCCGTGGCGCAGATACGCAGTATTTT.

The genes are TRBV20-1 and TRBJ1-4; 7 bases line up with TRBD1. The CDR3 contains 14 residues. After removal of 5 bases from V and 6 bases from J, the junction contained 9 bases not matched to a gene. The germline V gene has CDR1 DFQATT and CDR2 SNEGSKA (reference sequence). CDR3 nucleotide sequence: TGCAGTGCTGACTACCCCGGGACAGATGAAAAACTGTTTTTT. Amino acids: CSADYPGTDEKLFF.

The chain employs TRBV12-3 or TRBV12-4 and TRBJ1-3, with no clear D. This CDR3 contains 14 residues. Trimming stripped 2 bases from V and 2 bases from J, with 7 bases between. The CDR3 DNA follows: TGTGCCAGCAGTTTACTAAGGACTGGAAACACCATATATTTT. It yields the protein CASSLLRTGNTIYF.

The rearrangement uses TRBV12-3 or TRBV12-4 and TRBJ2-1; TRBD1 aligns across 9 bases. The CDR3 is made up of 15 amino acids. J was trimmed by 3 bases and V by 7 bases; bases with no gene match: 7. The CDR3 region has the DNA TGTGCCAGCATTAACAGGGGGCCCCTCTACAATGAGCAGTTCTTC. Translating it yields CASINRGPLYNEQFF.

V is TRBV5-6 and J is TRBJ1-2; D uncertain. Trimming removed 5 bases from V and 1 base from J, with 9 bases in between. CDR1 is SGHDT and CDR2 is YYEEEE in the germline V gene. This CDR3 is built from 13 residues. CDR3 DNA: TGTGCCAGCAGACCCGACTATAACTATGGCTACACCTTC. Its protein is CASRPDYNYGYTF.

The chain carries TRBV28 and TRBJ2-5; TRBD2 is a possible D gene (5 bases). V gave up 3 bases and J gave up 5 bases, with 16 bases separating them. The length of the CDR3 is 15 residues. Germline V gene data show CDR1 as MDHEN and CDR2 as SYDVKM. CDR3 amino acids: CASSLRVSVPETQYF. Written as DNA, the CDR3 is TGTGCCAGCAGTTTGCGGGTTTCGGTTCCCGAGACCCAGTACTTC.

The rearrangement uses TRBV13 and TRBJ2-5; D call uncertain. The germline V gene has CDR1 PRHDT and CDR2 FYEKMQ (reference sequence). The ends were cut back, 6 bases at V and 5 bases at J, with 10 bases in the middle. The CDR3 spans 12 residues. CDR3 region: CASRRTGETQYF. CDR3 DNA: TGTGCCAGCAGAAGGACCGGGGAGACCCAGTACTTC.

The gene calls are TRBV19 and TRBJ2-2, with TRBD1 identical over 7 bases. Germline CDR1 is LNHDA and CDR2 is SQIVND (reference sequence). There are 17 residues in the CDR3. The J segment lost 5 bases and the V segment lost 6 bases, leaving 15 bases of the junction unmatched. In DNA, the CDR3 is TGTGCCAGTAGCCAATTCGATAGGGGGCTGAGGACCGGGGAGCTGTTTTTT. This gives the protein CASSQFDRGLRTGELFF. Combining the CDR3 with reference TRBV19 and TRBJ2-2 gives the whole variable domain DGGITQSPKYLFRKEGQNVTLSCEQNLNHDAMYWYRQDPGQGLRLIYYSQIVNDFQKGDIAEGYSVSREKKESFPLTVTSAQKNPTAFYLCASSQFDRGLRTGELFFGEGSRLTVL.

The CDR3 region is CASSSAGGSQETQYF. As DNA, the CDR3 is TGTGCCAGCAGCTCAGCGGGGGGCTCTCAAGAGACCCAGTACTTC. The rearrangement links TRBV9 to TRBJ2-5; TRBD2 matches 9 bases. The CDR3 is 15 amino acids. The junction had 6 bases not matched to a gene; V was cut back by 4 bases and J by 2 bases. CDR1 and CDR2 (germline): SGDLS, YYNGEE. Using reference TRBV9 and TRBJ2-5 for the parts outside the CDR3, the full variable domain is DSGVTQTPKHLITATGQRVTLRCSPRSGDLSVYWYQQSLDQGLQFLIQYYNGEERAKGNILERFSAQQFPDLHSELNLSSLELGDSALYFCASSSAGGSQETQYFGPGTRLLVL.

The chain employs TRBV5-8 and TRBJ1-5; no firm D call. Germline V gives CDR1 SGHTS, CDR2 YDEGEE. The V gene lost 0 bases and the J gene lost 3 bases, with 10 bases spanning the gap. The CDR3 runs to 15 residues. The CDR3 is CASSLEGTSNQPQHF. In DNA form, the CDR3 reads TGTGCCAGCAGCTTGGAGGGTACTTCCAATCAGCCCCAGCATTTT.

The chain has TRBV11-2 and TRBJ2-5, with 8 bases aligning to TRBD1. CDR3 length equals 16 residues. CDR1 is SGHAT, CDR2 FQNNGV, per germline. V lost 0 bases to trimming and J lost 0 bases; unmatched junction nucleotides: 3. The CDR3 nucleotides are TGTGCCAGCAGCTTAGAGCAGGGGGCGAACCAAGAGACCCAGTACTTC. Translation gives CASSLEQGANQETQYF. The full variable domain, rest sourced from reference TRBV11-2 and TRBJ2-5, is EAGVAQSPRYKIIEKRQSVAFWCNPISGHATLYWYQQILGQGPKLLIQFQNNGVVDDSQLPKDRFSAERLKGVDSTLKIQPAKLEDSAVYLCASSLEQGANQETQYFGPGTRLLVL.

J is TRBJ1-1 and V is TRBV28; D is perhaps TRBD1 (6 bases). Germline V CDR1 and CDR2: MDHEN, SYDVKM. The CDR3 loop spans 14 amino acids. Trimming took off 7 bases at V and 1 base at J, with 13 bases between the two ends. CDR3 sequence reads: CASNVLQGNTEAFF. The CDR3 bases are TGTGCCAGCAACGTTTTACAGGGGAACACTGAAGCTTTCTTT.

This chain connects TRBV4-1 to TRBJ2-2, with D uncertain. CDR1 is MGHRA and CDR2 is YSYEKL in the germline V gene. V gave up 4 bases and J gave up 3 bases, with 12 bases separating them. The CDR3 has 15 amino acids. CDR3 amino acids: CASSRFDGDTGELFF. The DNA for the CDR3 is TGCGCCAGCAGCCGGTTCGACGGAGACACCGGGGAGCTGTTTTTT.

J is TRBJ2-3 and V is TRBV4-3, with TRBD2 identical over 9 bases. CDR1 LGHNA and CDR2 YSLEER come from the germline V gene. Germline trimming cut 4 bases from V and 4 bases from J; bases unmatched to any gene: 9. The CDR3 is 16 amino acids. The DNA of the CDR3 is TGCGCCAGCAGCCCAGGGGGGGGACTAGCAGCAGATACGCAGTATTTT. It encodes CASSPGGGLAADTQYF.

DNA of the CDR3: TGCGCCAGCAGCTCAAGCCGGGAGAACACTGAAGCTTTCTTT. As protein: CASSSSRENTEAFF. The chain couples TRBV5-1 to TRBJ1-1; D not certain. Germline V gives CDR1 SGHRS, CDR2 YFSETQ. The CDR3 is made up of 14 amino acids. Trimming shortened V by 3 bases and J by 1 base, and 10 bases separated the two germline ends.

V and J are TRBV14 and TRBJ1-1; 7 bases are shared with TRBD1. This CDR3 is built from 16 residues. V was pared by 4 bases and J by 5 bases, with 13 bases of the junction left unmatched. Per the germline V gene, CDR1 is SGHDN and CDR2 is FVKESK. CDR3 sequence (DNA): TGTGCCAGCAGCCCCAGGGGCAGGGGGGGAAAGACTGAAGCTTTCTTT. Translation gives CASSPRGRGGKTEAFF.

The rearrangement joins TRBV9 to TRBJ2-1, with D maybe TRBD2 (6 bases). V was pared by 4 bases and J by 0 bases, with 14 bases between. This CDR3 region has 16 residues. Germline lookup yields CDR1 SGDLS and CDR2 YYNGEE. The CDR3: CASSPRLGPSYNEQFF. Here the CDR3 DNA reads TGTGCCAGCAGCCCCCGACTAGGACCCTCCTACAATGAGCAGTTCTTC.

The V gene is TRBV5-1, the J gene TRBJ2-7, with 8 bases fitting TRBD1. CDR3 size: 18 residues. The germline V gene encodes CDR1 SGHRS and CDR2 YFSETQ. V shed 0 bases and J 0 bases; nucleotides not matched to a gene: 11. The CDR3 region is CASSLELSRTGTSYEQYF. CDR3 nucleotides: TGCGCCAGCAGCTTGGAGTTATCCCGGACAGGGACCTCCTACGAGCAGTACTTC.

This chain uses TRBV14 with TRBJ2-7; 11 bases are a match to TRBD1. Trimming removed 1 base from V and 3 bases from J; junction bases left unmatched: 11. The CDR3 has 18 residues. CDR1 is SGHDN and CDR2 is FVKESK in the germline V gene. CDR3 region: CASSQAYPGQGEGYEQYF. CDR3 sequence (DNA): TGTGCCAGCAGCCAAGCGTATCCGGGACAGGGGGAGGGCTACGAGCAGTACTTC.